A single sample is the source of the 7 T cell receptor beta chains below, sequenced in a study of siplizumab effects on memory and regulatory T cells. The data were produced by immunoSEQ multiplex PCR, yet TCRdb's version contains in-frame clones alone and is incomplete. The table lists 100,000 to 110,000 clones, around 92% of them singletons. Sequencing was carried out using CD4+ T cells sorted from blood. All receptors come from a human donor in good health.

This clone is a singleton in its sample. This CDR3 is CASSLIQDRGQPQHF. The DNA for the CDR3 is TGTGCCAGCAGCCTTATCCAGGACAGAGGTCAGCCCCAGCATTTT. The genes are TRBV5-5 and TRBJ1-5; possible D gene TRBD1, 6 bases. V shed 4 bases and J shed 6 bases, with 17 bases lying between them. The V gene's germline CDR1 is SGHKS and CDR2 YYEKEE (reference sequence). The CDR3 totals 15 residues.

CDR3 residues: CSTRRDRATEAFF. DNA of the CDR3: TGCAGCACCCGCCGGGACAGGGCCACTGAAGCTTTCTTT. The chain joins TRBV29-1 to TRBJ1-1; 9 bases fit TRBD1. V lost 8 bases to trimming and J lost 4 bases; unmatched junction nucleotides: 8. Germline loops: CDR1 SQVTM, CDR2 ANQGSEA. The CDR3 has 13 amino acids.

The chain carries TRBV10-1 and TRBJ1-3; no reliable D call. Germline loops: CDR1 WNHNN, CDR2 SYGVQD (reference sequence). Trimming stripped 7 bases from V and 0 bases from J, with 7 bases between. This CDR3 contains 13 residues. The CDR3 loop reads CASMPNSGNTIYF. CDR3 nucleotide sequence: TGCGCCAGCATGCCCAACTCTGGAAACACCATATATTTT.

This clone has more than one count but fewer than ten. The V call is TRBV6-5, the J call TRBJ2-5, with D hard to call. CDR3 length: 12 amino acids. Germline V gene lookup returns CDR1 MNHEY and CDR2 SVGAGI. V gave up 6 bases and J gave up 7 bases, with 12 bases separating them. The CDR3 loop is CASRSTSGTQYF. CDR3 DNA sequence: TGTGCCAGCAGGTCGACCTCCGGGACCCAGTACTTC.

V usage is TRBV19 and J usage is TRBJ2-1, with 8 nucleotides matching TRBD1. CDR1 and CDR2 (germline): LNHDA, SQIVND (reference sequence). Unmatched junction bases numbered 4, after V lost 7 bases and J lost 5 bases. There are 13 residues in the CDR3. This CDR3 is CASTGGQNNEQFF. In DNA form, the CDR3 reads TGTGCCAGTACAGGGGGCCAAAACAATGAGCAGTTCTTC.

The genes are TRBV28 and TRBJ2-7; D may be TRBD2 (6 bases). CDR1 is MDHEN and CDR2 is SYDVKM in the germline V gene. This CDR3 is 13 amino acids long. V was pared by 2 bases and J by 5 bases, with 10 bases between. CDR3 coding DNA: TGTGCCAGCAGTTTAGTGCGGGGTGACGAGCAGTACTTC. As protein: CASSLVRGDEQYF.

This clone was picked up a small number of times. The rearrangement joins TRBV19 to TRBJ1-2; D gene ambiguous. Germline V lookup: CDR1 LNHDA, CDR2 SQIVND (reference sequence). The CDR3 loop spans 13 amino acids. The V end was cut by 3 bases, the J end by 3 bases, with 8 bases between. CDR3 DNA sequence: TGTGCCAGTAGTATGACCGGGTACTATGGCTACACCTTC. Amino acids: CASSMTGYYGYTF.